This T cell receptor beta chain was identified in a study of tumor-infiltrating lymphocytes in primary liver carcinoma. Study-level background: Primary liver carcinomas in the patients were surgically resected.

The authors made TCR beta cDNA from 450 to 600 ng total RNA with a constant-region primer. ARM-PCR, slightly modified, supplied the TCR beta libraries through three nested multiplex PCR rounds. The two initial PCR rounds, approximately 10 cycles each, used TRBV1-TRBV30 forward and C-beta reverse primers. MiXCR, run by TCRdb on the multiplex PCR reads, gives a single entry per CDR3 protein. The sample comprises approximately 340,000 distinct CDR3 sequences, about 61% of which are singletons, and 6.5% rests with the top ten. This clonotype was detected only once. Its target is unknown. The CDR3 loop spans 14 amino acids. The V gene's germline CDR1 is SGDLS and CDR2 YYNGEE. The ends lost 0 bases at V and 6 bases at J; junction bases unmatched: 6. Study findings and constraints: Between tumor regions, pairs overlapped more than tumor-adjacent and tumor-blood pairs did. Tumors carried a top-250-clone fraction significantly exceeding that of blood (p = 0.039).

Extraction also yielded germline DNA, while blood RNA was obtained from unsorted whole blood. The chain employs TRBV9 and TRBJ2-7; TRBD1 agrees at 7 bases. The sequencing input was peripheral blood. This receptor was obtained from a man in his forties with primary liver carcinoma and hepatitis B virus infection. The CDR3 sequence: CASSVGDRDSEQYF. In DNA, the CDR3 is TGTGCCAGCAGCGTAGGAGACAGGGATAGCGAGCAGTACTTC.